The TCR beta chain described here comes from a study of T cells in Graves' hyperthyroidism and ophthalmopathy. Study-wide background: Initial diagnosis, before any treatment, was when peripheral blood was collected. Study-wide points: Most expanded thyroid clonotypes above 0.001 also appeared in blood.

Patients were excluded because of uncontrolled infection, other autoimmune disease, pregnancy or lactation. Trimming took off 4 bases at V and 1 base at J, with 10 bases between the two ends. This CDR3 has 14 residues. Germline CDR1 SEHNR, CDR2 FQNEAQ (reference sequence). In this sample, this clonotype turned up many times. Its matching antigen is unknown. Researchers took RNA transcripts and amplified the TCR beta CDR3 regions from them. Primed by the HTBI set, a first-round RT-PCR was run on the TCR CDR3. Each CDR3 protein gets one entry after TCRdb re-called the multiplex PCR reads with MiXCR. Among about 320,000 distinct CDR3 sequences listed, around a sixth were seen once.

Sequenced input: blood. V gene TRBV7-9 combines with J gene TRBJ2-5; no definite D call. This receptor was identified in a man younger than 45 with Graves' hyperthyroidism. The CDR3 DNA sequence: TGTGCCAGCAGCTCTCGCGGAATCCAAGAGACCCAGTACTTC. Its translation: CASSSRGIQETQYF.